The 15 T cell receptor beta chains below were found in one sample sequenced in a study of T-cell memory formation after mild COVID-19 (TCRdb year 2021). The method behind the library was 5' RACE. TCRdb records Illumina NovaSeq 6000 as the sequencer. In-frame beta chains were kept once TCRdb had trimmed the public reads at Q25 with fastp and called clones with MiXCR. Each CDR3 protein appears once, grouped with its most common genes and DNA. Here the sample has 110,000 or so distinct CDR3 sequences; 15% to 20% occur a single time. Of the sample, about 6% falls within the top ten clones. Sequencing was done on a sample of PBMCs or a T cell subset sorted from them (not recorded which). Receptors were obtained from a man younger than 35 who had mild COVID-19 (a few samples of this study predate the infection). The sample titles of this study are shuffled in the database, so cell type and time point are left out; the donor was told from shared clones.

The chain recombines TRBV5-4 with TRBJ1-2; no reliable D call. CDR3 size: 13 residues. V dropped 4 bases and J dropped 3 bases, with 10 bases sitting between them. The germline CDR1 and CDR2 sequences are SGHNT and YYREEE (reference sequence). CDR3 in amino acids: CASSIGRHYGYTF. CDR3 in DNA: TGTGCCAGCAGCATCGGACGGCACTATGGCTACACCTTC.

The sample holds a few counts of this clonotype. The chain links TRBV5-6 to TRBJ2-2, with D uncertain. With 0 bases removed from V and 4 bases from J, the gap between germline ends came to 4 bases. Germline CDR1 is SGHDT and CDR2 is YYEEEE. The CDR3 runs to 13 residues. In DNA form, the CDR3 reads TGTGCCAGCAGCTTGGTTGGCACCGGGGAGCTGTTTTTT. Its protein is CASSLVGTGELFF.

A few counts support this clonotype. The chain has TRBV28 and TRBJ1-2; D is unresolved. V lost 1 base and J lost 1, with 1 base in between. The CDR3 is 12 residues long. Germline V gene lookup returns CDR1 MDHEN and CDR2 SYDVKM. The CDR3 spells CASSLFNYGYTF. The CDR3 coding sequence is TGTGCCAGCAGTTTATTTAACTATGGCTACACCTTC.

The CDR3 region is CASSSPGGRRNEQYV. In DNA form, the CDR3 reads TGTGCCAGCAGTTCCCCCGGGGGGCGCCGAAACGAGCAGTACGTC. The rearrangement links TRBV28 to TRBJ2-7; tentatively, D is TRBD2 (7 bases). This CDR3 has 15 residues. From germline, CDR1 is MDHEN and CDR2 SYDVKM. Trimming cost V 4 bases and J 5 bases, with 18 bases left between them.

J is TRBJ2-5 and V is TRBV20-1, with 10 bases that match TRBD1. Germline values: CDR1 DFQATT, CDR2 SNEGSKA (reference sequence). Trimming cost V 7 bases and J 1 base; bases outside gene matches: 9. The CDR3 runs 15 residues. CDR3 sequence reads: CSVRGTGDPQETQYF. The CDR3 region has the DNA TGCAGTGTAAGGGGGACAGGGGACCCCCAAGAGACCCAGTACTTC.

The chain links TRBV5-5 to TRBJ1-1; TRBD1 matches 7 bases. The V gene end was trimmed by 2 bases and the J gene end by 4 bases; junction bases not matched to a gene: 8. This CDR3 is built from 15 residues. CDR1 is SGHKS and CDR2 is YYEKEE in the germline V gene (reference sequence). As DNA, the CDR3 is TGTGCCAGCAGCTTACGACAGGGTCCGGGCACTGAAGCTTTCTTT. Translated: CASSLRQGPGTEAFF.

In this sample, this clonotype turned up a few times. The chain joins TRBV4-2 to TRBJ2-7; D unclear. The germline V gene encodes CDR1 LGHNA and CDR2 YNFKEQ. The CDR3 extends over 15 amino acids. V was shortened by 0 bases and J by 0 bases, with 9 bases between the two germline ends. CDR3 DNA: TGTGCCAGCAGCCAAGATGACCAGAGCTCCTACGAGCAGTACTTC. This sequence encodes CASSQDDQSSYEQYF.

The CDR3 DNA reads TGTGCCAGCAGCTTGATCGGGGGCGAGCAGTACTTC. It codes for CASSLIGGEQYF. The genes are TRBV7-9 and TRBJ2-7; maybe TRBD2 (6 bases). V was pared by 3 bases and J by 6 bases, with 9 bases between. Germline lookup yields CDR1 SEHNR and CDR2 FQNEAQ (reference sequence). This CDR3 spans 12 amino acids. Complete variable domain (other parts from reference TRBV7-9 and TRBJ2-7): DTGVSQNPRHKITKRGQNVTFRCDPISEHNRLYWYRQTLGQGPEFLTYFQNEAQLEKSRLLSDRFSAERPKGSFSTLEIQRTEQGDSAMYLCASSLIGGEQYFGPGTRLTVT.

This clonotype was seen once. In nucleotides, the CDR3 is TGTGCCAGCAGTTATCAGGGGACAGATACGCAGTATTTT. It yields the protein CASSYQGTDTQYF. This rearrangement joins TRBV6-6 to TRBJ2-3; a possible D gene is TRBD1 (6 bases). V was clipped by 3 bases and J by 3 bases, with 7 bases between them. This CDR3 contains 13 residues. The germline V gene encodes CDR1 MNHNY and CDR2 SVGAGI (reference sequence).

The rearrangement joins TRBV28 to TRBJ1-4; tentative D call: TRBD1 (6 bases). The V gene's germline CDR1 is MDHEN and CDR2 SYDVKM. V was cut by 4 bases and J by 7 bases, with 13 bases left in between. This CDR3 is built from 14 residues. The chain's CDR3 is CASSSGGAAEKLFF. The CDR3 DNA reads as TGTGCCAGCAGTTCCGGGGGGGCGGCTGAAAAACTGTTTTTT. Based on the CDR3 plus reference TRBV28 and TRBJ1-4, the full variable domain is DVKVTQSSRYLVKRTGEKVFLECVQDMDHENMFWYRQDPGLGLRLIYFSYDVKMKEKGDIPEGYSVSREKKERFSLILESASTNQTSMYLCASSSGGAAEKLFFGSGTQLSVL.

The chain carries TRBV19 and TRBJ2-4; 8 bases map to TRBD2. Per germline, CDR1 LNHDA and CDR2 SQIVND (reference sequence). CDR3 size: 14 residues. V shed 4 bases and J 4 bases; nucleotides not matched to a gene: 3. The CDR3 is CASSRGLEKNIQYF. CDR3 DNA: TGTGCCAGTAGTAGGGGACTAGAGAAAAACATTCAGTACTTC.

V usage is TRBV2 and J usage is TRBJ2-6; the D gene is possibly TRBD1 (5 bases). Germline-derived CDR1 and CDR2 are SNHLY and FYNNEI. This CDR3 contains 13 residues. The ends were cut back, 1 base at V and 14 bases at J, with 12 bases in the middle. The CDR3 DNA reads as TGTGCCAGCAGTGAAGATTTAGCAGGGATCCTGACTTTC. This encodes CASSEDLAGILTF.

This clonotype appeared a few times. V is TRBV4-3 and J is TRBJ2-3; D may be TRBD1 (5 bases). The V gene's germline CDR1 is LGHNA and CDR2 YSLEER. V gave up 0 bases and J gave up 2 bases, with 9 bases separating them. There are 15 residues in the CDR3. CDR3 sequence: CASSQDRVDTDTQYF. The CDR3 nucleotides read TGCGCCAGCAGCCAAGACAGGGTCGACACAGATACGCAGTATTTT.

This clonotype appeared a few times. The chain uses TRBV3-1 and TRBJ2-7; 9 bases fit TRBD1. Germline CDR1 reads LGHDT; CDR2 reads YNNKEL (reference sequence). J was trimmed by 5 bases and V by 5 bases; bases with no gene match: 7. The CDR3 totals 14 residues. The CDR3 region has the DNA TGTGCCAGCAGCTTGACAGGGGGGATCGACGAGCAGTACTTC. This translates into CASSLTGGIDEQYF.

This clonotype was counted a few times. V is TRBV2 and J is TRBJ1-6, with 7 bases identical to TRBD1. Germline V lookup: CDR1 SNHLY, CDR2 FYNNEI. The CDR3 is made up of 14 amino acids. V was clipped by 8 bases and J by 7 bases; unmatched bases: 8. CDR3 DNA sequence: TGTGCCAGCGGGGGACAGTCTGAAAATTCACCCCTCCACTTT. The encoded protein is CASGGQSENSPLHF.